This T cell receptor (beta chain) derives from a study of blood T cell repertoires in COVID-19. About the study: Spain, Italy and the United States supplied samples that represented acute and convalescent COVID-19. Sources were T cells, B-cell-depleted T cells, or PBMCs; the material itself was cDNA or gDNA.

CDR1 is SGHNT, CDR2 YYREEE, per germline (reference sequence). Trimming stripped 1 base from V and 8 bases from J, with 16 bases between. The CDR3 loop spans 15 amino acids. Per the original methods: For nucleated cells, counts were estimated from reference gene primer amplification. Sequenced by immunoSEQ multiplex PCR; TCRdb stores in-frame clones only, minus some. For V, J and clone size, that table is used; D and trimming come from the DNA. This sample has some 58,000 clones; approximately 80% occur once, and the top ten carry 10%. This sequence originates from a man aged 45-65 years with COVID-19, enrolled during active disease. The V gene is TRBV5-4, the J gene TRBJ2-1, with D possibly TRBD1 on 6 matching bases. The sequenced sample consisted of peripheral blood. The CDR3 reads CASSLFIRGFDEQFF. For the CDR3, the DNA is TGTGCCAGCAGCTTGTTTATCAGGGGATTCGATGAGCAGTTCTTC. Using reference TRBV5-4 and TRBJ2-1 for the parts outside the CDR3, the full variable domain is ETGVTQSPTHLIKTRGQQVTLRCSSQSGHNTVSWYQQALGQGPQFIFQYYREEENGRGNFPPRFSGLQFPNYSSELNVNALELDDSALYLCASSLFIRGFDEQFFGPGTRLTVL.